The 25 T cell receptor beta chains below all came from one sample that was sequenced in a study of blood T cell repertoires in COVID-19. TCRdb's copy holds only in-frame clones and misses some; the assay was immunoSEQ multiplex PCR. The top ten clones hold 2.5% to 3.5% of a sample with some 220,000 clones, roughly nine tenths of them seen once. Sample: PBMCs or T cells enriched from blood (not recorded which). The receptors come from a woman aged 50 to 65 in a cohort exposed to, infected with or recovered from COVID-19 (not recorded which).

V is TRBV11-2 and J is TRBJ2-2; TRBD2 is a possible D gene (5 bases). V was clipped by 6 bases and J by 3 bases, with 14 bases between them. Per the germline V gene, CDR1 is SGHAT and CDR2 is FQNNGV. This CDR3 contains 15 residues. The CDR3 here is CASRYRGKDTGELFF. CDR3 nucleotides: TGTGCCAGCAGGTATAGAGGGAAGGACACCGGGGAGCTGTTTTTT.

This rearrangement joins TRBV25-1 to TRBJ1-1, with a weak D call TRBD1 (6 bases). CDR3 length: 13 amino acids. Trimming pared 5 bases from V and 4 bases from J, leaving 11 bases between. Per the germline V gene, CDR1 is MGHDK and CDR2 is SYGVNS. The CDR3 bases are TGTGCCAGCAGTCCCACAGGGCCCACTGAAGCTTTCTTT. Translated, it gives CASSPTGPTEAFF.

This clone was seen only once. This sequence joins TRBV11-2 and TRBJ2-7; 7 bases fit TRBD1. The CDR3 spans 14 residues. Germline V CDR1 and CDR2: SGHAT, FQNNGV. The V and J ends lost 5 bases and 4 bases, in that order; junction bases with no gene match: 8. CDR3 sequence reads: CASSAQTGNYEQYF. The CDR3 DNA reads as TGTGCCAGCAGCGCTCAGACAGGGAATTACGAGCAGTACTTC.

The chain recombines TRBV11-1 with TRBJ2-7; perhaps TRBD2 as D (6 bases). Germline V gene lookup returns CDR1 SGHAT and CDR2 FQDESV (reference sequence). The CDR3 sequence is 14 residues long. V was shortened by 5 bases and J by 2 bases, with 13 bases between the two germline ends. CDR3 DNA: TGTGCCAGCAGCACTCGGGGGTCCACCTACGAGCAGTACTTC. This gives the protein CASSTRGSTYEQYF.

V usage is TRBV24-1 and J usage is TRBJ1-1; TRBD1 is a possible D gene (5 bases). CDR1 and CDR2 from the germline V gene are KGHDR and SFDVKD. The CDR3 runs 13 residues. Between the trimmed V and J ends, which lost 6 bases and 9 bases, there was a span of 16 bases. The CDR3 region is CATSRGAGEKAFF. For the CDR3, the DNA is TGTGCCACCAGTCGCGGGGCGGGGGAGAAAGCTTTCTTT.

This chain joins TRBV19 and TRBJ1-1; possible D gene TRBD1, 6 bases. In germline, CDR1 is LNHDA, CDR2 SQIVND (reference sequence). The V end was cut by 4 bases, the J end by 1 base, with 13 bases between. The CDR3 is made up of 15 amino acids. The CDR3 region is CASSTPDSPNTEAFF. In DNA, the CDR3 is TGTGCCAGTAGTACCCCGGACAGCCCGAACACTGAAGCTTTCTTT.

J is TRBJ2-1 and V is TRBV9, with a tentative D call TRBD2 (6 bases). The germline CDR1 and CDR2 sequences are SGDLS and YYNGEE. This CDR3 has 15 amino acids. Trimming left V 3 bases short and J 3 bases short, with 13 bases between. The CDR3 is CASSAASVNYNEQFF. The DNA of the CDR3 is TGTGCCAGCAGCGCCGCTAGCGTGAACTACAATGAGCAGTTCTTC.

This chain connects TRBV4-3 to TRBJ1-4; no clear D gene. Germline values: CDR1 LGHNA, CDR2 YSLEER. The CDR3 is 15 amino acids. Trimming left V 0 bases short and J 3 bases short, with 8 bases between. The CDR3: CASSQDWQANEKLFF. The CDR3 DNA reads TGCGCCAGCAGCCAAGATTGGCAAGCTAATGAAAAACTGTTTTTT.

This clone was seen a single time. V gene TRBV5-1 combines with J gene TRBJ2-3; 11 bases are a match to TRBD2. Looked up from germline, CDR1 is SGHRS and CDR2 is YFSETQ. Trimming removed 1 base from V and 4 bases from J; junction bases left unmatched: 2. The CDR3 is made up of 15 amino acids. This chain's CDR3 is CASSLSSGGSDTQYF. CDR3 coding DNA: TGCGCCAGCAGCTTGTCTAGCGGGGGGTCAGATACGCAGTATTTT.

The CDR3 DNA sequence: TGTGCCAGCAGTTACTCCCGCGGGGGTGAAAAACTGTTTTTT. As protein: CASSYSRGGEKLFF. The chain has TRBV6-5 and TRBJ1-4, with D perhaps matching TRBD1 (5 bases). V was trimmed by 0 bases and J by 7 bases, leaving 9 bases between them. There are 14 residues in the CDR3. Per the germline V gene, CDR1 is MNHEY and CDR2 is SVGAGI.

The chain is built from TRBV9 and TRBJ1-2; D is undetermined. Germline values: CDR1 SGDLS, CDR2 YYNGEE. The CDR3 loop spans 13 amino acids. Trimming removed 2 bases from V and 1 base from J, with 6 bases in between. The CDR3 sequence: CASSVQDNYGYTF. The CDR3 nucleotides are TGTGCCAGCAGCGTTCAGGATAACTATGGCTACACCTTC.

The genes are TRBV7-8 and TRBJ2-1, with a tentative D call TRBD1 (6 bases). From germline, CDR1 is SGHVS and CDR2 FQNEAQ. The CDR3 sequence is 14 residues long. Trimming took off 5 bases at V and 4 bases at J, with 12 bases between the two ends. The DNA of the CDR3 is TGTGCCAGCAGCACAGGGTTTAGTTACAATGAGCAGTTCTTC. Translation: CASSTGFSYNEQFF. Full variable domain (outside the CDR3, taken from reference TRBV7-8 and TRBJ2-1): GAGVSQSPRYKVAKRGQDVALRCDPISGHVSLFWYQQALGQGPEFLTYFQNEAQLDKSGLPSDRFFAERPEGSVSTLKIQRTQQEDSAVYLCASSTGFSYNEQFFGPGTRLTVL.

The chain has TRBV11-2 and TRBJ1-2; D gene ambiguous. V was clipped by 6 bases and J by 0 bases, with 14 bases between them. Germline V gene lookup returns CDR1 SGHAT and CDR2 FQNNGV. The CDR3 covers 15 residues. In DNA form, the CDR3 reads TGTGCCAGCAGTCAATCCTACAGTACTAACTATGGCTACACCTTC. The encoded protein is CASSQSYSTNYGYTF.

This chain joins TRBV29-1 and TRBJ2-5, with 8 bases matching TRBD2. There are 13 residues in the CDR3. CDR1 and CDR2 from the germline V gene are SQVTM and ANQGSEA. Trimming removed 3 bases from V and 9 bases from J; junction bases left unmatched: 9. DNA of the CDR3: TGCAGCGTTGATCGGGGGGGCCCGGTAGCCCAGTACTTC. Translating it yields CSVDRGGPVAQYF.

This clone was observed a single time. The V call is TRBV4-1, the J call TRBJ2-7; 7 bases line up with TRBD2. Germline V gene lookup returns CDR1 MGHRA and CDR2 YSYEKL. With 3 bases clipped from V and 2 bases from J, the junction kept 7 bases outside the gene matches. The CDR3 extends over 15 amino acids. CDR3 sequence: CASSQRILATYEQYF. CDR3 in DNA: TGCGCCAGCAGCCAGCGAATACTAGCGACCTACGAGCAGTACTTC.

The chain has TRBV6-5 and TRBJ2-3, with 9 bases lining up with TRBD2. Germline V gene lookup returns CDR1 MNHEY and CDR2 SVGAGI. Trimming at V came to 7 bases and at J to 6 bases, leaving 8 bases not matched to a gene. The CDR3 sequence is 14 residues long. CDR3 nucleotide sequence: TGTGCCAGCACCGATAGCGGGGGAGGCGATACGCAGTATTTT. Amino acid sequence: CASTDSGGGDTQYF.

The rearrangement uses TRBV27 and TRBJ1-5; no definite D call. Per the germline V gene, CDR1 is MNHEY and CDR2 is SMNVEV (reference sequence). This CDR3 contains 15 residues. Trimming pared 0 bases from V and 0 bases from J, leaving 6 bases between. The chain's CDR3 is CASSLSIHSNQPQHF. DNA of the CDR3: TGTGCCAGCAGTTTATCCATCCATAGCAATCAGCCCCAGCATTTT.

The chain recombines TRBV19 with TRBJ2-7, with 8 bases lining up with TRBD1. Germline loops: CDR1 LNHDA, CDR2 SQIVND (reference sequence). The CDR3 totals 14 residues. With 5 bases clipped from V and 7 bases from J, the junction kept 10 bases outside the gene matches. CDR3 protein: CASSLWGTGGEQYF. The CDR3 DNA follows: TGTGCCAGTAGTCTCTGGGGGACAGGAGGAGAGCAGTACTTC.

The chain joins TRBV7-9 to TRBJ1-1; D call uncertain. Germline V gene lookup returns CDR1 SEHNR and CDR2 FQNEAQ (reference sequence). Trimming shortened V by 2 bases and J by 1 base, and 14 bases separated the two germline ends. This CDR3 spans 16 amino acids. CDR3: CASSLFRGFRNTEAFF. CDR3 coding DNA: TGTGCCAGCAGCTTATTCCGCGGTTTCCGGAACACTGAAGCTTTCTTT. Full variable domain (rest looked up from reference TRBV7-9 and TRBJ1-1): DTGVSQNPRHKITKRGQNVTFRCDPISEHNRLYWYRQTLGQGPEFLTYFQNEAQLEKSRLLSDRFSAERPKGSFSTLEIQRTEQGDSAMYLCASSLFRGFRNTEAFFGQGTRLTVV.

CDR3 residues: CASNGGGTRDGELFF. The CDR3 bases are TGTGCCAGCAATGGCGGGGGGACCCGGGACGGGGAGCTGTTTTTT. The chain uses TRBV2 and TRBJ2-2, with 8 bases identical to TRBD2. After removal of 7 bases from V and 7 bases from J, the junction contained 11 bases not matched to a gene. Germline CDR1 and CDR2: SNHLY and FYNNEI. The CDR3 is 15 residues long.

The J gene is TRBJ2-1, the V gene TRBV4-3; D remains unclear. Trimming removed 3 bases at V and 0 bases at J, with 9 bases between. CDR1 is LGHNA, CDR2 YSLEER, per germline. CDR3 size: 15 residues. The chain's CDR3 is CASSQQVSSYNEQFF. Here the CDR3 DNA reads TGCGCCAGCAGCCAGCAAGTTAGCTCCTACAATGAGCAGTTCTTC.

In the case of this clone: Other DNA sequences in this sample translate to the same CDR3. V usage is TRBV4-3 and J usage is TRBJ1-1; 8 bases are a match to TRBD1. J lost 2 bases, V lost 1 base, and 6 bases had no gene match. The germline V gene encodes CDR1 LGHNA and CDR2 YSLEER. The CDR3 loop spans 16 amino acids. Here the CDR3 reads CASSQVTTGVNTEAFF. Written as DNA, the CDR3 is TGCGCCAGCAGCCAAGTCACGACAGGGGTAAACACTGAAGCTTTCTTT.

The chain recombines TRBV7-8 with TRBJ2-3; a weak D match, TRBD2 (6 bases). This CDR3 comprises 13 residues. Trimming cost V 3 bases and J 5 bases, with 9 bases left between them. Germline CDR1 is SGHVS and CDR2 is FQNEAQ. CDR3 sequence reads: CASSFGGEDTQYF. CDR3 bases: TGTGCCAGCAGCTTTGGCGGGGAAGATACGCAGTATTTT.

The V call is TRBV20-1, the J call TRBJ2-7; D call uncertain. The CDR3 runs 11 residues. Germline V gene sequence: CDR1 DFQATT, CDR2 SNEGSKA (reference sequence). V dropped 6 bases and J dropped 4 bases, with 10 bases sitting between them. DNA for the CDR3: TGCAGTGCCAGGCTTGTTTACGAGCAGTACTTC. Amino acid sequence: CSARLVYEQYF.

The chain combines TRBV18 with TRBJ1-1, with D possibly TRBD1 on 6 matching bases. Germline CDR1 is KGHSH and CDR2 is LQKENI. This CDR3 is 14 amino acids long. The ends were cut back, 6 bases at V and 3 bases at J, with 14 bases in the middle. In DNA, the CDR3 is TGTGCCAGCTCCGTGAGGGGGGGGGACACTGAAGCTTTCTTT. Translated, it gives CASSVRGGDTEAFF.